This record covers a single TCR beta chain. The sample originates from a study of shared clonotypes between healthy human individuals. Sequencing was performed with immunoSEQ multiplex PCR; in TCRdb, only in-frame clones are kept and a portion is missing. The sample yields approximately 2.3 million clones, 85% to 95% seen once. The V segment lost 5 bases and the J segment 7 bases; nucleotides outside the gene matches: 10. There are 16 residues in the CDR3. CDR1 and CDR2 from the germline V gene are MDHEN and SYDVKM. This clonotype was sampled from a man between 18 and 29 years old in good health. Some clones in this sample may be carry-over from other donors' samples. The rearrangement uses TRBV28 and TRBJ2-1; 11 bases agree with TRBD1. Sample: naive CD4+ T cells from PBMCs. Subset defined: CD45RA+ positively selected. The CDR3 DNA follows: TGTGCCAGCAGTGGACAGGGGGCGCGTTTCTCGAATGAGCAGTTCTTC. Translation: CASSGQGARFSNEQFF.